The 14 T cell receptor beta chains given below trace back to one sample, sequenced in a study of blood T cell repertoires in COVID-19. The assay was immunoSEQ multiplex PCR, and TCRdb's table has in-frame clones only and misses some. Of 300,000 to 350,000 clones in the sample, 90% were seen once. The sample comprised PBMCs or T cells enriched from blood (not recorded which). Receptors were obtained from a woman in her late teens or twenties with acute COVID-19.

The rearrangement joins TRBV7-9 to TRBJ2-7, with 9 bases fitting TRBD1. This CDR3 region has 14 residues. J was trimmed by 2 bases and V by 5 bases; bases with no gene match: 4. Germline CDR1 is SEHNR and CDR2 is FQNEAQ (reference sequence). The CDR3 region is CASSRTGGPYEQYF. CDR3 coding DNA: TGTGCCAGCAGCCGTACAGGGGGCCCCTACGAGCAGTACTTC.

V gene TRBV28 combines with J gene TRBJ1-2; no clear D gene. This CDR3 has 16 amino acids. Germline CDR1 and CDR2: MDHEN and SYDVKM. The ends were cut back, 3 bases at V and 4 bases at J, with 18 bases in the middle. The CDR3 DNA reads as TGTGCCAGCAGTTTGGGCTCTACAGAGGGATTCTATGGCTACACCTTC. Amino acid sequence: CASSLGSTEGFYGYTF.

The rearrangement uses TRBV5-4 and TRBJ2-6; tentatively, D is TRBD2 (6 bases). Germline CDR1 is SGHNT and CDR2 is YYREEE (reference sequence). The CDR3 contains 15 residues. Between the trimmed V and J ends, which lost 1 base and 3 bases, there was a span of 8 bases. CDR3 sequence reads: CASSLSGFGANVLTF. Here the CDR3 DNA reads TGTGCCAGCAGCTTGAGCGGGTTTGGGGCCAACGTCCTGACTTTC. The variable domain in full, with the rest retrieved from reference TRBV5-4 and TRBJ2-6, is ETGVTQSPTHLIKTRGQQVTLRCSSQSGHNTVSWYQQALGQGPQFIFQYYREEENGRGNFPPRFSGLQFPNYSSELNVNALELDDSALYLCASSLSGFGANVLTFGAGSRLTVL.

This sequence joins TRBV5-1 and TRBJ2-5; 8 nucleotides agree with TRBD2. The junction had 3 bases not matched to a gene; V was cut back by 4 bases and J by 4 bases. The CDR3 runs to 13 residues. Per germline, CDR1 SGHRS and CDR2 YFSETQ. The CDR3 nucleotides are TGCGCCAGCAGCGTTCTAGCGGGAGAGACCCAGTACTTC. It translates to CASSVLAGETQYF.

The chain employs TRBV15 and TRBJ1-2; D unresolved. Germline assignment: CDR1 LNHNV and CDR2 YYDKDF (reference sequence). There are 14 residues in the CDR3. Deletions cut 0 bases from V and 3 bases from J, with 8 bases between. CDR3 nucleotides: TGTGCCACCAGCAGAGACCACAGATACTATGGCTACACCTTC. This sequence encodes CATSRDHRYYGYTF.

This chain uses TRBV11-3 with TRBJ1-1; D not resolved. This CDR3 has 14 residues. In germline, CDR1 is SGHNT, CDR2 YENEEA. V was cut by 2 bases and J by 11 bases, with 18 bases left in between. The CDR3 protein is CASSLKRTRTGAFF. The CDR3 DNA is TGTGCCAGCAGCTTAAAAAGGACCAGGACTGGCGCTTTCTTT. The variable domain in full, with the rest retrieved from reference TRBV11-3 and TRBJ1-1, is EAGVVQSPRYKIIEKKQPVAFWCNPISGHNTLYWYLQNLGQGPELLIRYENEEAVDDSQLPKDRFSAERLKGVDSTLKIQPAELGDSAVYLCASSLKRTRTGAFFGQGTRLTVV.

The genes are TRBV6-5 and TRBJ2-7; D is possibly TRBD2 (5 bases). The CDR3 runs to 13 residues. The germline gives CDR1 MNHEY, CDR2 SVGAGI. V was cut by 8 bases and J by 1 base, with 12 bases left in between. The CDR3, as DNA: TGTGCCAGCGGACTCGAGGATTCCTACGAGCAGTACTTC. Residues: CASGLEDSYEQYF.

V usage is TRBV2 and J usage is TRBJ1-1; no clear D gene. V shed 6 bases and J shed 8 bases, with 22 bases lying between them. The length of the CDR3 is 15 residues. CDR1 is SNHLY and CDR2 is FYNNEI in the germline V gene. The DNA of the CDR3 is TGTGCCAGCAGGGCCCAAAATCGACTTTTGGAGGAAGCTTTCTTT. Protein product: CASRAQNRLLEEAFF.

V usage is TRBV6-5 and J usage is TRBJ1-4, with a possible D match to TRBD1 (5 bases). Germline loops: CDR1 MNHEY, CDR2 SVGAGI. V was shortened by 4 bases and J by 11 bases, with 14 bases between the two germline ends. This CDR3 region has 13 residues. CDR3 bases: TGTGCCAGCAGTTTCAGGGAATCCGGGAAACTGTTTTTT. Encoded protein: CASSFRESGKLFF.

The sample holds one count of this clone. The J gene is TRBJ1-1, the V gene TRBV19; 9 nucleotides align to TRBD1. J lost 4 bases, V lost 4 bases, and 7 bases had no gene match. Germline CDR1 reads LNHDA; CDR2 reads SQIVND (reference sequence). The CDR3 contains 15 residues. The CDR3 sequence is CASSKNRGRSTEAFF. For the CDR3, the DNA is TGTGCCAGTAGTAAAAACAGGGGGCGATCCACTGAAGCTTTCTTT.

Only one count was recorded for this clone. This chain uses TRBV5-4 with TRBJ2-2; TRBD1 agrees at 8 bases. CDR3 size: 15 residues. With V trimmed by 4 bases and J by 7 bases, 9 bases remained unmatched. Germline V gene lookup returns CDR1 SGHNT and CDR2 YYREEE (reference sequence). The CDR3 region has the DNA TGTGCCAGCAGCGCCGGACAGGGTGGCATCGGGGAGCTGTTTTTT. Protein product: CASSAGQGGIGELFF.

The chain employs TRBV6-5 and TRBJ1-4, with D maybe TRBD1 (5 bases). V was clipped by 0 bases and J by 7 bases, with 12 bases between them. This CDR3 comprises 15 residues. Germline assignment: CDR1 MNHEY and CDR2 SVGAGI. CDR3 coding DNA: TGTGCCAGCAGTTACTCGTTCAGGGCGGTTGAAAAACTGTTTTTT. It translates to CASSYSFRAVEKLFF.

This chain uses TRBV7-9 with TRBJ1-4; 7 bases map to TRBD1. Germline CDR1 SEHNR, CDR2 FQNEAQ (reference sequence). V shed 4 bases and J 0 bases; nucleotides not matched to a gene: 5. This CDR3 contains 16 residues. As DNA, the CDR3 is TGTGCCAGCAGCTCCGATGGACAGGCAACTAATGAAAAACTGTTTTTT. Protein: CASSSDGQATNEKLFF.

The chain uses TRBV5-6 and TRBJ1-6; 8 positions match TRBD1. Germline CDR1 is SGHDT and CDR2 is YYEEEE. The CDR3 totals 17 residues. V dropped 4 bases and J dropped 8; count of bases not matched to a gene: 14. Here the CDR3 reads CASSRLPEDRVYSPLHF. The CDR3 nucleotides read TGTGCCAGCAGCCGTCTTCCAGAGGACAGGGTCTATTCACCCCTCCACTTT.